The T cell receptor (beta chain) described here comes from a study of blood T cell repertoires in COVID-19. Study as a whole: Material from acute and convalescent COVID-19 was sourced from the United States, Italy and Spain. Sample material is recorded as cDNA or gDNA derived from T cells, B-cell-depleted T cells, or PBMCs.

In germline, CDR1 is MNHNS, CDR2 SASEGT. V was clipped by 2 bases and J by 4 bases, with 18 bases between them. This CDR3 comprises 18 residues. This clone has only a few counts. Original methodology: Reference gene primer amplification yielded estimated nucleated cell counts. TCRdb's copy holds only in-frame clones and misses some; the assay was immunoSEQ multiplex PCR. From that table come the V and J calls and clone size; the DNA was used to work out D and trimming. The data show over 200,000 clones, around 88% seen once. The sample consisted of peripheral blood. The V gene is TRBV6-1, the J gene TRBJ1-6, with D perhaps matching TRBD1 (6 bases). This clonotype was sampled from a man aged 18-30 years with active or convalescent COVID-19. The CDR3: CASSERADRIGYNSPLHF. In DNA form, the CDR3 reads TGTGCCAGCAGTGAAAGGGCCGACAGGATAGGATATAATTCACCCCTCCACTTT.